This is a list of T cell receptor beta chains from one sample in a study of early T cells in non-severe SARS-CoV-2 infection. MiXCR, applied by TCRdb to the 5' RACE reads, yields one record per CDR3 protein. Of around 33,000 distinct CDR3 sequences in the sample, around 7% were seen once. What was sequenced was whole blood. These receptors were obtained from an adult who was a healthcare worker with PCR-confirmed SARS-CoV-2 infection or an uninfected control (not recorded which). The CDR3 runs from the conserved cysteine through the conserved F or W. The order of the fields is D gene, J gene, V gene, clone size, CDR3 protein, CDR3 DNA. A D gene is named only where the DNA matches it firmly. Rows give clone size only sometimes, using once, few, many, or a class for an expanded clone.

NA TRBJ2-7 TRBV27 NA CASSLGTPGEQYF TGTGCCAGCAGTTTAGGGACCCCCGGCGAGCAGTACTTC
NA TRBJ1-1 TRBV30 many CAWKGALNTEAFF TGTGCCTGGAAGGGCGCCCTGAACACTGAAGCTTTCTTT
TRBD1 TRBJ2-7 TRBV6-9 many CASRPGTGGCEQYF TGTGCCAGCAGACCCGGGACAGGGGGTTGCGAGCAGTACTTC
TRBD1 TRBJ2-2 TRBV4-1 many CASSRTPARQGTNTGELFF TGCGCCAGCAGCCGGACACCTGCTAGACAGGGCACGAACACCGGGGAGCTGTTTTTT
NA TRBJ2-6 TRBV28 NA CASSPEKPGANVLTF TGTGCCAGCAGCCCGGAAAAACCTGGGGCCAACGTCCTGACTTTC
NA TRBJ2-1 TRBV27 many CASSLPGLVDEQFF TGTGCCAGCAGTTTACCGGGGCTCGTGGATGAGCAGTTCTTC
NA TRBJ2-3 TRBV20-1 NA CSARPLQRNTDTQYF TGCAGTGCTAGGCCCCTCCAGCGGAACACAGATACGCAGTATTTT
NA TRBJ1-1 TRBV29-1 NA CSVEVRRAANTEAFF TGCAGCGTTGAAGTACGGAGGGCCGCGAACACTGAAGCTTTCTTT
NA TRBJ1-3 TRBV6-1 NA CASSRPDNSGNTIYF TGTGCCAGCAGCAGGCCGGACAACTCTGGAAACACCATATATTTT
NA TRBJ2-7 TRBV20-1 many CSAIDGDYEQYF TGCAGTGCTATAGACGGGGACTACGAGCAGTACTTC
TRBD2 TRBJ2-1 TRBV19 NA CASSTGTSGYNEQFF TGTGCCAGTAGTACGGGGACTAGCGGGTACAATGAGCAGTTCTTC
NA TRBJ2-5 TRBV29-1 many CSVSETQYF TGCAGCGTTTCGGAGACCCAGTACTTC
NA TRBJ2-2 TRBV27 many CATGTGELFF TGTGCCACCGGAACCGGGGAGCTGTTTTTT
NA TRBJ1-5 TRBV20-1 many CSAYPPNQPQHF TGCAGTGCTTACCCTCCTAATCAGCCCCAGCATTTT
TRBD1 TRBJ1-2 TRBV20-1 many CMTPGQGDYGYTF TGCATGACGCCGGGACAGGGGGACTATGGCTACACCTTC